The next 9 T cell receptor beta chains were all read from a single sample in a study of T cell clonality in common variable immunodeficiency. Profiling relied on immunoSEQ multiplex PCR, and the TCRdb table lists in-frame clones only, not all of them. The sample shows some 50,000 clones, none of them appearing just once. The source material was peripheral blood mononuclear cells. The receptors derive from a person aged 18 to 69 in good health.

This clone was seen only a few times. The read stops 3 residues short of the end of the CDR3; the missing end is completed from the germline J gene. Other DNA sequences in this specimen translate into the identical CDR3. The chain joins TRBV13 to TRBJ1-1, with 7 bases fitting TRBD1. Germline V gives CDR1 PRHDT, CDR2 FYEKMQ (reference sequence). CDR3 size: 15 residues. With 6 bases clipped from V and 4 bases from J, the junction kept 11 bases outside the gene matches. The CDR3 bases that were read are TGTGCCAGCAGTTCTATCCGAGGGGGCCCCACTGAA. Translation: CASSSIRGGPTE. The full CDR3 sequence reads CASSSIRGGPTEAFF.

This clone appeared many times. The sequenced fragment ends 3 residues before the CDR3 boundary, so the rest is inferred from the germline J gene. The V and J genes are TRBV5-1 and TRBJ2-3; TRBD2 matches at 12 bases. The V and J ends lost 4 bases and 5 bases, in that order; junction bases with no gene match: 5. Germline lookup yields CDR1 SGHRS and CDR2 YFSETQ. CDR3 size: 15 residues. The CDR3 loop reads CASSAILAGGDTQYF. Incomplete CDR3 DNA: TGCGCCAGCAGCGCGATACTAGCGGGGGGAGATACG.

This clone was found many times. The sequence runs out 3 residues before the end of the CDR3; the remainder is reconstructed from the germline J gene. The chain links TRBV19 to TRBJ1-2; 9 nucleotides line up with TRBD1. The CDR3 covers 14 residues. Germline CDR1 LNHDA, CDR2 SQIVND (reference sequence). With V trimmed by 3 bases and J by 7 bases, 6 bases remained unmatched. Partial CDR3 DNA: TGTGCCAGTAGTATCCGGGACAGGGACATTGGC. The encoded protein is CASSIRDRDIG. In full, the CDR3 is CASSIRDRDIGYTF.

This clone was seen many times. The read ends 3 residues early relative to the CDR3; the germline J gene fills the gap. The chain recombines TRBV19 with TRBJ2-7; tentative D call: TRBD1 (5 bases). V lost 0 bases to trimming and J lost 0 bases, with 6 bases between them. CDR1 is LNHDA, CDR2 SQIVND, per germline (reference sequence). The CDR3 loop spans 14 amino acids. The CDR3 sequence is CASSIDRASYEQYF. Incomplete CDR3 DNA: TGTGCCAGTAGTATAGACAGGGCCTCCTACGAG.

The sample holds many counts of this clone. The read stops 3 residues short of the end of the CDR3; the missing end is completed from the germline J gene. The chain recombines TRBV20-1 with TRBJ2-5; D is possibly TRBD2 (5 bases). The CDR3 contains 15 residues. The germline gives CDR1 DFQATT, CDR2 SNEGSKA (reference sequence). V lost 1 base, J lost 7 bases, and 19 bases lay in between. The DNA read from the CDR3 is TGCAGTGCTAGAGCAGGTCTAGCCCCTCCGGGGACC. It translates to CSARAGLAPPGT. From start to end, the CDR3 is CSARAGLAPPGTQYF.

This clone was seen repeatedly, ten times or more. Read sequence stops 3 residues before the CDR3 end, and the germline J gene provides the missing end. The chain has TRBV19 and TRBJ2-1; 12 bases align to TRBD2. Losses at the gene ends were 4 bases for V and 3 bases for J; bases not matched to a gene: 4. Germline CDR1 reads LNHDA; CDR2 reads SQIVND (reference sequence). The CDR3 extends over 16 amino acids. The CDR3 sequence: CASSNGLAGYYNEQFF. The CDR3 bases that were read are TGTGCCAGTAGTAATGGACTAGCGGGGTACTACAATGAG.

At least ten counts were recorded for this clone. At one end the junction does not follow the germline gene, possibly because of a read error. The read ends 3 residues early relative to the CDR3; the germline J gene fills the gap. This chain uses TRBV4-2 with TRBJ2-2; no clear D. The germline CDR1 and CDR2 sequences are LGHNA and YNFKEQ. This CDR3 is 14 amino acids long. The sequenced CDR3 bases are TGCGCCAGCAGCCAAGAAGCAGCGAATGAAAAG. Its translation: CASSQEAANEK. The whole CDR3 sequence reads CASSQEAANEKLFF.

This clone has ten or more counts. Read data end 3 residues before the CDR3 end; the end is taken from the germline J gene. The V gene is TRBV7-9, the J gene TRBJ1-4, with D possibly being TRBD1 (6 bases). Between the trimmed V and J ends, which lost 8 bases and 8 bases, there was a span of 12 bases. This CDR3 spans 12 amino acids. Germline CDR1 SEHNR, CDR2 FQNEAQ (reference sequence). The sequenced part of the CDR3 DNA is TGTGCCAGCTCCAGGGGAGAGGAAAAA. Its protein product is CASSRGEEK. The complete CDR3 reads CASSRGEEKLFF.

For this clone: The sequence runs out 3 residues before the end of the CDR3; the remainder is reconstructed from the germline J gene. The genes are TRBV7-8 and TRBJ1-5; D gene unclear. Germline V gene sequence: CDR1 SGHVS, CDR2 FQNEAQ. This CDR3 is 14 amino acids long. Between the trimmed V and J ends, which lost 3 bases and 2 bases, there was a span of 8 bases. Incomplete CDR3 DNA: TGTGCCAGCAGCTTGTCTCAGGGCAATCAGCCC. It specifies CASSLSQGNQP. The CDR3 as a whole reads CASSLSQGNQPQHF.